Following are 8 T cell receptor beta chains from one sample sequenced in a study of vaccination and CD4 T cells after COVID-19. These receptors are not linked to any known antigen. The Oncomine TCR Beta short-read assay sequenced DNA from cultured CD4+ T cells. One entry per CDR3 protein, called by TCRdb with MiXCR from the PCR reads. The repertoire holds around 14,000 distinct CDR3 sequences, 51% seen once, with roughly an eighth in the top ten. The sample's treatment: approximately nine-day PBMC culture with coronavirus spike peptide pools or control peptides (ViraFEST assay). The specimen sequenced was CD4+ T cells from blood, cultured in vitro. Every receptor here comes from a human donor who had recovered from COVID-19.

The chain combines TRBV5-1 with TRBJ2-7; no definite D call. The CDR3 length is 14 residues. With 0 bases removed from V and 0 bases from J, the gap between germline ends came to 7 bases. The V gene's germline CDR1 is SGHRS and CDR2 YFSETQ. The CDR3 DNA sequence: TGCGCCAGCAGCTTGGCCGGCGGCTCCTACGAGCAGTACTTC. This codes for CASSLAGGSYEQYF.

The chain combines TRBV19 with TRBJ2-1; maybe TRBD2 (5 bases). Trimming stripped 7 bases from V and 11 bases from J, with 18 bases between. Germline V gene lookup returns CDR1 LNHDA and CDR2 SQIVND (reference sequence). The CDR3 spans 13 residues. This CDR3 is CASNPRGQPQQFF. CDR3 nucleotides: TGTGCCAGTAACCCCCGCGGGCAGCCACAGCAGTTCTTC.

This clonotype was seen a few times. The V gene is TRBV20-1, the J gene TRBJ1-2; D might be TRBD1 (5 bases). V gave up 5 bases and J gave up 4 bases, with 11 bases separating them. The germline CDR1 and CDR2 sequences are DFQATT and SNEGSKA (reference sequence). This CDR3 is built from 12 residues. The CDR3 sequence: CSAQKGRYGYTF. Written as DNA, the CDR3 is TGCAGTGCTCAAAAGGGACGCTATGGCTACACCTTC.

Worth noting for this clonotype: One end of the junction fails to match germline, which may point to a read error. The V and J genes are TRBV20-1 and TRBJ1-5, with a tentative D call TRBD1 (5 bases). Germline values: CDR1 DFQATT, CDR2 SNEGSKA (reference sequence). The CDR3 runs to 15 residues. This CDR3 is CGASRPGREAQPQHF. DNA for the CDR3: TGCGGTGCTAGTAGGCCGGGACGAGAGGCTCAGCCCCAGCATTTT.

The CDR3, as DNA: TGTGCCAGCAGCCCATGGGGACAGAGTAACTATGGCTACACCTTC. Translated: CASSPWGQSNYGYTF. This chain uses TRBV7-2 with TRBJ1-2; 7 nucleotides align to TRBD1. Unmatched junction bases numbered 7, after V lost 5 bases and J lost 1 base. The length of the CDR3 is 15 residues. The germline V gene encodes CDR1 SGHTA and CDR2 FQGNSA.

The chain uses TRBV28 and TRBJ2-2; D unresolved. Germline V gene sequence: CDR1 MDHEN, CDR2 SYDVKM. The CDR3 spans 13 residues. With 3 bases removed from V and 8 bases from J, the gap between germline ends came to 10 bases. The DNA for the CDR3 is TGTGCCAGCAGTTTGTTGGGCAGAGGGGAGCTGTTTTTT. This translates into CASSLLGRGELFF.

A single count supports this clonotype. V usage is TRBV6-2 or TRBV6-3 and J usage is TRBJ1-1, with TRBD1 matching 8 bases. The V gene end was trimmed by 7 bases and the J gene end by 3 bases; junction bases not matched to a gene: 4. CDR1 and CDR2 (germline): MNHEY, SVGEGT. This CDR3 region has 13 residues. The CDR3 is CASKGQGDTEAFF. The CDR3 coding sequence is TGTGCCAGCAAAGGACAGGGTGACACTGAAGCTTTCTTT.

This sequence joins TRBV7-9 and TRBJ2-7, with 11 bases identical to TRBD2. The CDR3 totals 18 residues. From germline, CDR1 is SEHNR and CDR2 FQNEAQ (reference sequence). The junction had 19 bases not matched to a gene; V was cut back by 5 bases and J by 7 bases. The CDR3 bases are TGTGCCAGCAGCCAGGCAGGGATGGGACTAGCGGCCTCTTGGGAGCAGTACTTC. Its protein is CASSQAGMGLAASWEQYF.